This T cell receptor beta chain was recorded in a study of shared clonotypes between healthy human individuals. About the study: Three CD4 naive, three CD4 memory, two CD8 naive and one CD8 memory plate were used per donor.

CD45RO-negative, CCR7-positively selected cells formed the naive CD8 fraction, excluding terminally differentiated effector memory CD45RA+ cells. Healthy adults negative for HIV, lacking recent acute infections or vaccinations, served as donors. This CDR3 is built from 13 residues. The V gene end was trimmed by 7 bases and the J gene end by 2 bases; junction bases not matched to a gene: 6. Germline loops: CDR1 SGHRS, CDR2 YFSETQ. Concerning this clone: Its antigen is currently unknown.

Study results and limitations: The sampled material consisted only of blood, and tissue repertoires are likely to differ.

The method was immunoSEQ multiplex PCR; TCRdb's version includes in-frame clones alone and lacks a portion of them. The profile covers about 2,100,000 clones, with more than 85% appearing a single time and roughly 1.8% taken by the ten largest. The sample taken for sequencing was naive CD8+ T cells from PBMCs. This TCR was sampled from a man aged 18 to 30 in good health. Some clones in this sample may be carry-over from other donors' samples. This chain joins TRBV5-1 and TRBJ2-7, with TRBD2 identical over 7 bases. CDR3 sequence: CASRSGTTYEQYF. The CDR3 DNA follows: TGCGCCAGCCGGTCCGGGACTACCTACGAGCAGTACTTC.